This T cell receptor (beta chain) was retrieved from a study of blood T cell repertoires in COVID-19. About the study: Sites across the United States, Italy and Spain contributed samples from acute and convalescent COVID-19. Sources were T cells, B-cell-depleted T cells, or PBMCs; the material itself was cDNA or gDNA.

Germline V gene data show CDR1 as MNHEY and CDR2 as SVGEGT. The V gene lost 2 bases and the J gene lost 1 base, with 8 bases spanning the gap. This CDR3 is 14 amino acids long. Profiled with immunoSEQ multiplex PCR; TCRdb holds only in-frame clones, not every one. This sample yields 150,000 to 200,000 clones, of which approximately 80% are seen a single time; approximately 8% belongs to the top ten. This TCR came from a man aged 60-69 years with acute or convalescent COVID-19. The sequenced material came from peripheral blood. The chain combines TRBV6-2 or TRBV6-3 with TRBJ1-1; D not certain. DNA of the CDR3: TGTGCCAGCAGTTACGCACGGGGGAACACTGAAGCTTTCTTT. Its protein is CASSYARGNTEAFF.